These 9 T cell receptor beta chains were all obtained from the same sample, sequenced in a study of T cell responses to AZD1222 COVID-19 vaccine (dated by TCRdb to the early 2020s). The time point label corresponds to: baseline before first vaccination. To prepare the library, the immunoSEQ multiplex PCR assay was applied. In TCRdb, the immuneACCESS table is reduced to in-frame sequences with V and J assigned. These tables do not hold every clone; where another copy was compared, an unresolved V gene accounts for under half, and the others remain unexplained. The sample table contains 150,000 to 200,000 clones; only one count was recorded for over 90% of them. The leading ten clones occupy under 2.5% of the sample. This specimen consisted of peripheral blood, obtained on day 0 of AZD1222 vaccination. All receptors derive from an adult in good health.

The genes are TRBV25-1 and TRBJ2-3; tentative D call: TRBD2 (6 bases). CDR1 is MGHDK and CDR2 is SYGVNS in the germline V gene. The CDR3 is 13 residues long. V was clipped by 10 bases and J by 2 bases, with 13 bases between them. This chain's CDR3 is CATRGRVTDTQYF. As DNA, the CDR3 is TGTGCCACGCGGGGCAGGGTCACAGATACGCAGTATTTT.

This sequence joins TRBV7-9 and TRBJ2-6, with D possibly being TRBD1 (6 bases). V lost 6 bases to trimming and J lost 4 bases, with 13 bases between them. CDR3 length: 15 residues. Germline CDR1 and CDR2: SEHNR and FQNEAQ (reference sequence). CDR3 in amino acids: CASRQTGRGANVLTF. DNA of the CDR3: TGTGCCAGCAGACAAACAGGGCGCGGGGCCAACGTCCTGACTTTC.

About this clone: Mismatch with germline at one junction end may stem from a read error. The chain employs TRBV7-2 and TRBJ2-5, with D perhaps matching TRBD2 (7 bases). This CDR3 is 13 amino acids long. The germline V gene encodes CDR1 SGHTA and CDR2 FQGNSA. The CDR3 reads CAGGRQSQETQYF. The CDR3 nucleotides are TGCGCCGGGGGGCGGCAGAGCCAAGAGACCCAGTACTTC.

V and J are TRBV5-1 and TRBJ2-7; 9 bases are a match to TRBD1. The CDR3 extends over 16 amino acids. V lost 4 bases and J lost 4; bases outside the gene matches: 12. Germline V gives CDR1 SGHRS, CDR2 YFSETQ. CDR3 loop: CASSAGPGQGGYEQYF. The CDR3 region has the DNA TGCGCCAGCAGCGCAGGCCCGGGACAGGGAGGGTACGAGCAGTACTTC.

The V gene is TRBV7-2, the J gene TRBJ2-5; 11 bases align to TRBD2. The CDR3 loop spans 16 amino acids. The V gene's germline CDR1 is SGHTA and CDR2 FQGNSA. V dropped 6 bases and J dropped 2; count of bases not matched to a gene: 8. CDR3 protein: CASRTTSGRGQETQYF. In nucleotides, the CDR3 is TGTGCCAGCAGGACTACTAGCGGGAGAGGACAAGAGACCCAGTACTTC.

The chain combines TRBV18 with TRBJ1-4; D gene uncertain. Trimming pared 4 bases from V and 0 bases from J, leaving 18 bases between. The CDR3 runs to 18 residues. CDR1 is KGHSH, CDR2 LQKENI, per germline. For the CDR3, the DNA is TGTGCCAGCTCACATTCAGAAGGTACTGGCGCAACTAATGAAAAACTGTTTTTT. It specifies CASSHSEGTGATNEKLFF.

V and J are TRBV19 and TRBJ2-6; D is undetermined. Per germline, CDR1 LNHDA and CDR2 SQIVND (reference sequence). Trimming pared 3 bases from V and 0 bases from J, leaving 6 bases between. The CDR3 is 15 residues long. The CDR3 DNA reads as TGTGCCAGTAGTATTGGCAGCTCTGGGGCCAACGTCCTGACTTTC. This encodes CASSIGSSGANVLTF.

The gene calls are TRBV5-1 and TRBJ2-7; D gene unclear. CDR1 and CDR2 (germline): SGHRS, YFSETQ. The CDR3 has 12 residues. V was trimmed by 4 bases and J by 3 bases, leaving 8 bases between them. The chain's CDR3 is CASSPVDYEQYF. In DNA form, the CDR3 reads TGCGCCAGCAGCCCGGTCGACTACGAGCAGTACTTC.

The J gene is TRBJ1-5, the V gene TRBV23-1; maybe TRBD1 (6 bases). TRBV23-1 carries the ORF label, with uncertain function. The CDR3 consists of 15 residues. Trimming cost V 7 bases and J 3 bases, with 16 bases left between them. The CDR3 nucleotides read TGCGCCAGCACAGGACAGTTTGTGGCCAATCAGCCCCAGCATTTT. Protein: CASTGQFVANQPQHF.